This T cell receptor (beta chain) appears in the sequencing data of a study of identical twins. Germline values: CDR1 SGHRS, CDR2 YFSETQ. The CDR3 is 13 residues long. V was clipped by 4 bases and J by 2 bases, with 9 bases between them. Notes on the study in general: Insertions ran lower in abundant cord blood beta clonotypes, though not in memory repertoires.

TCRdb re-called the 5' RACE reads through MiXCR, storing one row per CDR3 protein. The sample has over 200,000 distinct CDR3 sequences, roughly a tenth seen once. This clonotype was recorded at least ten times. What it binds is not known. Sequences were obtained from memory T cells sorted from blood. This sequence was found in a man in his fifties or sixties in good health. This chain connects TRBV5-1 to TRBJ1-2, with D possibly being TRBD1 (5 bases). The CDR3 loop is CASSPQANYGYTF. CDR3 bases: TGCGCCAGCAGCCCACAGGCGAACTATGGCTACACCTTC.